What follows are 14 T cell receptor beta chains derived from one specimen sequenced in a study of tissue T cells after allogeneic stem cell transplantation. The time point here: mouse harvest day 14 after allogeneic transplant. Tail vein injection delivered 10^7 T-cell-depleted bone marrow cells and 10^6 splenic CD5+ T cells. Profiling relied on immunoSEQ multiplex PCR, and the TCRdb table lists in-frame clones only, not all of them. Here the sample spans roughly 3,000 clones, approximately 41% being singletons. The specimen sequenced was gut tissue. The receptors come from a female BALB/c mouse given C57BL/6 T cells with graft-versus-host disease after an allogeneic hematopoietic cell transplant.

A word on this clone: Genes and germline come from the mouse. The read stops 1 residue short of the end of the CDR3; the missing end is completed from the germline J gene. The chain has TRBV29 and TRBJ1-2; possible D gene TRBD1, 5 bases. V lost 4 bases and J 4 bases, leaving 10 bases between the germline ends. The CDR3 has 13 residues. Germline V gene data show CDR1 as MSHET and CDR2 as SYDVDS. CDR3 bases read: TGTGCTAGCAGTTCGGCCCAGGGCTCCGACTACACC. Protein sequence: CASSSAQGSDYT. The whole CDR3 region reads CASSSAQGSDYTF.

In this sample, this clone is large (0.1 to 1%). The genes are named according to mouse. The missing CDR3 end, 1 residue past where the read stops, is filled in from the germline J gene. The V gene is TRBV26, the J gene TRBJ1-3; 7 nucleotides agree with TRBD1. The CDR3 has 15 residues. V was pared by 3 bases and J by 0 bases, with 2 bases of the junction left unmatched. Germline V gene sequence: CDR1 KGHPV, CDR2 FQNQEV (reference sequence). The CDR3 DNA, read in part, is TGTGCCAGCAGTCTCAGGGGGGATTCTGGAAATACGCTCTAT. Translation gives CASSLRGDSGNTLY. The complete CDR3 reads CASSLRGDSGNTLYF.

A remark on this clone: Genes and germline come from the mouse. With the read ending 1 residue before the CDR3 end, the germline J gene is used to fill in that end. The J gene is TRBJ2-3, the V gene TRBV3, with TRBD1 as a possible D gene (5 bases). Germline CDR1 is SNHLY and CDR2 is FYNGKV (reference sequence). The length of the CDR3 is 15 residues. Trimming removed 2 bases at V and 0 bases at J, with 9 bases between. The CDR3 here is CASSLRAGSAETLYF. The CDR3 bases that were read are TGTGCCAGCAGCTTAAGGGCAGGGAGTGCAGAAACGCTGTAT.

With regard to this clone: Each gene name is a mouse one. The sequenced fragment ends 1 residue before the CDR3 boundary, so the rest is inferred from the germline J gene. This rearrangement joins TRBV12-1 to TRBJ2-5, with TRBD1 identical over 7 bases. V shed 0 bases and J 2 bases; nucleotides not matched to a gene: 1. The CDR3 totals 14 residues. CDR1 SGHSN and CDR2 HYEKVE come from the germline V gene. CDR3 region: CASSLDRAQDTQYF. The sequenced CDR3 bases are TGTGCCAGCTCTCTCGACAGGGCCCAAGACACCCAGTAC.

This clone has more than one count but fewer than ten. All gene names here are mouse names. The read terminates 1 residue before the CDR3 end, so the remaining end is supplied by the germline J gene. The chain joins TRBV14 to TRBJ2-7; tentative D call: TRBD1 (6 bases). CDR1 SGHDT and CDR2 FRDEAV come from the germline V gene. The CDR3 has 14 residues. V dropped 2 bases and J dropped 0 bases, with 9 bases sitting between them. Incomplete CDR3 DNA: TGTGCCAGCAGTTTGCAGGGGAGCTCCTATGAACAGTAC. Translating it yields CASSLQGSSYEQY. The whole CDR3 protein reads CASSLQGSSYEQYF.

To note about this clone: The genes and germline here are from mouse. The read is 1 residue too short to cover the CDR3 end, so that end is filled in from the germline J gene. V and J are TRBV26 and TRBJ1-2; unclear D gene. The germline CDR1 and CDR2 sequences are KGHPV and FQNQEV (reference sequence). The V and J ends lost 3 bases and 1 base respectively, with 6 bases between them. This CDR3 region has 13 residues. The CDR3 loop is CASSLNINSDYTF. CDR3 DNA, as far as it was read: TGTGCCAGCAGTCTCAACATAAACTCCGACTACACC.

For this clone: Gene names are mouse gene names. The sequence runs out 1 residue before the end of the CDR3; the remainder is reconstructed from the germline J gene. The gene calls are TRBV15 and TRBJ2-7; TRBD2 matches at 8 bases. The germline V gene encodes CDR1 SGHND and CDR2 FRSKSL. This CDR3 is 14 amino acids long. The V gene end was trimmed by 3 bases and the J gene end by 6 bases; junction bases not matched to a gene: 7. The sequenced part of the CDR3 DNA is TGTGCCAGCAGTTTGTCCTGGGGGGTTCGTGAACAGTAC. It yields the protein CASSLSWGVREQY. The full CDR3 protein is CASSLSWGVREQYF.

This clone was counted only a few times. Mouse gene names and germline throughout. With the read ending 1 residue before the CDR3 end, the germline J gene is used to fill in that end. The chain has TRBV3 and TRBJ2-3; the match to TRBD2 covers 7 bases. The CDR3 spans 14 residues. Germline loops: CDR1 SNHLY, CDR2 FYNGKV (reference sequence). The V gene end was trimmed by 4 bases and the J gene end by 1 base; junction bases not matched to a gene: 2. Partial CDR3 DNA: TGTGCCAGCAGCTACGGACTGGGTGCAGAAACGCTGTAT. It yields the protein CASSYGLGAETLY. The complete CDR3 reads CASSYGLGAETLYF.

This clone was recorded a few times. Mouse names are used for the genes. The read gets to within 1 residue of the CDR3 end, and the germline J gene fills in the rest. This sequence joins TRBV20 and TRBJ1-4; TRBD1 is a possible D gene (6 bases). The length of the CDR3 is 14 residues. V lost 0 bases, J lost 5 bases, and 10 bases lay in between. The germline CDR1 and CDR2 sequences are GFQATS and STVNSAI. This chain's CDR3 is CGARETGKNERLFF. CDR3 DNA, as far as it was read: TGTGGTGCTAGGGAAACAGGGAAGAACGAAAGATTATTT.

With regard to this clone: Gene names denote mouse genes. The CDR3 is CASGGQLYF. The sequenced part of the CDR3 DNA is TGTGCCAGTGGGGGGCAGCTCTAC. This sequence joins TRBV12-2 and TRBJ2-2; unclear D gene. Coverage ceases 1 residue before the CDR3 finishes, and the germline J gene fills in the end. Germline assignment: CDR1 SGHLS and CDR2 HYDKME. Trimming took 7 bases from V and 8 from J, leaving 4 bases between them. This CDR3 has 9 amino acids.

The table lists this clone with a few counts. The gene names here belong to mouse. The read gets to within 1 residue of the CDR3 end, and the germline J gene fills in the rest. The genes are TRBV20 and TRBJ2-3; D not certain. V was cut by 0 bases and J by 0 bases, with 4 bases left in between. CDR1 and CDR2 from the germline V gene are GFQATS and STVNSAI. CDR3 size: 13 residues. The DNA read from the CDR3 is TGTGGTGCTAGGGAACAAAGTGCAGAAACGCTGTAT. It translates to CGAREQSAETLY. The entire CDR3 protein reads CGAREQSAETLYF. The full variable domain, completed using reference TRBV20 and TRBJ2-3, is GALVYQYPRRTICKSGTSMRMECQAVGFQATSVAWYRQSPQKTFELIALSTVNSAIKYEQNFTQEKFPISHPNLSFSSMTVLNAYLEDRGLYLCGAREQSAETLYFGSGTRLTVL.

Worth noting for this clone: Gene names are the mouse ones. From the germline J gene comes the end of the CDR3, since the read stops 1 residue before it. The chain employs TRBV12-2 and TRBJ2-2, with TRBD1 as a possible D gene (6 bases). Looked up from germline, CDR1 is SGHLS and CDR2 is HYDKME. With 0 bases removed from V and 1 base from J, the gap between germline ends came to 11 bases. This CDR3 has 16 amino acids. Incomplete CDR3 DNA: TGTGCCAGCTCTCTCGCGGGACACCTAAACACCGGGCAGCTCTAC. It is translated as CASSLAGHLNTGQLY. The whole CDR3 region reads CASSLAGHLNTGQLYF.

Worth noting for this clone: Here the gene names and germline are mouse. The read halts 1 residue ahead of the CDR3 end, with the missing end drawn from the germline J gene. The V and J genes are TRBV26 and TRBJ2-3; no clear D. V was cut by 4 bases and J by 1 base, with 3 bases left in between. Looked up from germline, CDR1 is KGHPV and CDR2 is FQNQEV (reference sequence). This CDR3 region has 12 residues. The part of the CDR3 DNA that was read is TGTGCCAGCAGTCAGGGTGCAGAAACGCTGTAT. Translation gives CASSQGAETLY. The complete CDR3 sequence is CASSQGAETLYF.

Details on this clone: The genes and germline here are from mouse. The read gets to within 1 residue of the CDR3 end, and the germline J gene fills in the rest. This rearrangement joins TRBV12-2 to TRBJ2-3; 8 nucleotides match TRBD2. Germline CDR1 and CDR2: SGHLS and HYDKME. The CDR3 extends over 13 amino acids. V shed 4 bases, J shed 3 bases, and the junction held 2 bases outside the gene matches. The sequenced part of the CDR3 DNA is TGTGCCAGCTCCCGGGGGGGCGCAGAAACGCTGTAT. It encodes CASSRGGAETLY. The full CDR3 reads CASSRGGAETLYF.